These 28 T cell receptor beta chains were sequenced from one sample in a study of human T cells and chemical hapten exposure. MiXCR was run by TCRdb on the RACE reads, yielding one entry per CDR3 protein. Counted here are tens of thousands of distinct CDR3 sequences, roughly 8.5% occurring once; the ten biggest clones make up approximately 3.5%. Noted time point: patch test 2, 6 weeks after DPC sensitization. The treatment here: therapeutic diphenylcyclopropenone sensitization with weekly scalp DPC. This specimen was whole blood, taken in connection with sensitization to the hapten diphenylcyclopropenone (DPC). The receptors originated from a woman between 45 and 65 years old with alopecia areata. Some clones in this sample may be carry-over from other donors' samples.

This chain links TRBV4-1 with TRBJ2-3; no definite D call. The CDR3 is 13 residues long. Trimming took 0 bases from V and 2 from J, leaving 3 bases between them. From germline, CDR1 is MGHRA and CDR2 YSYEKL. The CDR3 DNA follows: TGCGCCAGCAGCCAAGAGGACACAGATACGCAGTATTTT. Translation gives CASSQEDTDTQYF.

This clonotype was observed a handful of times. This chain joins TRBV18 and TRBJ2-4; 9 bases agree with TRBD1. The CDR3 totals 17 residues. Unmatched junction bases numbered 6, after V lost 0 bases and J lost 3 bases. The germline V gene encodes CDR1 KGHSH and CDR2 LQKENI. This CDR3 is CASSPPGQGFIKNIQYF. CDR3 sequence (DNA): TGTGCCAGCTCACCACCGGGACAGGGATTCATCAAAAACATTCAGTACTTC.

V usage is TRBV7-8 and J usage is TRBJ1-5, with D possibly matching TRBD1 (5 bases). Germline V gene lookup returns CDR1 SGHVS and CDR2 FQNEAQ. Trimming cost V 5 bases and J 4 bases, with 21 bases left between them. The CDR3 consists of 17 residues. The CDR3 protein is CASSAQPAGDRNQPQHF. The CDR3 DNA reads TGTGCCAGCAGCGCCCAACCCGCCGGAGACAGAAATCAGCCCCAGCATTTT.

The CDR3 here is CASSQGLAGGDTGELFF. In DNA form, the CDR3 reads TGTGCCAGCAGCCAAGGACTAGCGGGAGGTGACACCGGGGAGCTGTTTTTT. The rearrangement uses TRBV3-1 and TRBJ2-2; 13 bases agree with TRBD2. The CDR3 is 17 amino acids. From germline, CDR1 is LGHDT and CDR2 YNNKEL (reference sequence). V was clipped by 1 base and J by 3 bases; unmatched bases: 2. The entire variable domain, with the rest obtained from reference TRBV3-1 and TRBJ2-2, is as follows: DTAVSQTPKYLVTQMGNDKSIKCEQNLGHDTMYWYKQDSKKFLKIMFSYNNKELIINETVPNRFSPKSPDKAHLNLHINSLELGDSAVYFCASSQGLAGGDTGELFFGEGSRLTVL.

This clonotype showed up just a few times. This chain uses TRBV3-1 with TRBJ1-6, with a possible D match to TRBD1 (5 bases). Germline V gene sequence: CDR1 LGHDT, CDR2 YNNKEL (reference sequence). The CDR3 extends over 13 amino acids. Deletions cut 9 bases from V and 6 bases from J, with 12 bases between. CDR3 nucleotide sequence: TGTGCCAGAGGGGCAGGGACTAATTCACCCCTCCACTTT. Translation: CARGAGTNSPLHF. Combining the CDR3 with reference TRBV3-1 and TRBJ1-6 gives the whole variable domain DTAVSQTPKYLVTQMGNDKSIKCEQNLGHDTMYWYKQDSKKFLKIMFSYNNKELIINETVPNRFSPKSPDKAHLNLHINSLELGDSAVYFCARGAGTNSPLHFGNGTRLTVT.

Ten or more counts support this clonotype. The DNA of the CDR3 is TGCAGTGCTATCAAGACGTCGAATCAGCCCCAGCATTTT. Encoded protein: CSAIKTSNQPQHF. V gene TRBV20-1 combines with J gene TRBJ1-5, with D uncertain. V was trimmed by 4 bases and J by 4 bases, leaving 11 bases between them. Germline V lookup: CDR1 DFQATT, CDR2 SNEGSKA (reference sequence). The CDR3 covers 13 residues.

This clonotype was found a few times. This sequence joins TRBV10-2 and TRBJ2-1; the match to TRBD2 covers 7 bases. V was pared by 4 bases and J by 4 bases, with 10 bases of the junction left unmatched. The germline V gene has CDR1 WSHSY and CDR2 SAAADI. The length of the CDR3 is 16 residues. The chain's CDR3 is CASSAQEAGAYNEQFF. DNA for the CDR3: TGCGCCAGCAGTGCCCAGGAGGCGGGAGCGTACAATGAGCAGTTCTTC.

This clonotype appeared many times. The CDR3 spells CASMTDYEQYF. The CDR3 DNA sequence: TGTGCCAGCATGACCGACTACGAGCAGTACTTC. The rearrangement uses TRBV27 and TRBJ2-7; D is undetermined. CDR1 and CDR2 (germline): MNHEY, SMNVEV (reference sequence). This CDR3 is built from 11 residues. Trimming took off 7 bases at V and 3 bases at J, with 7 bases between the two ends.

This clonotype came up a few times. The genes are TRBV13 and TRBJ2-7; TRBD2 aligns across 7 bases. With 0 bases clipped from V and 0 bases from J, the junction kept 2 bases outside the gene matches. CDR3 length: 15 residues. Per the germline V gene, CDR1 is PRHDT and CDR2 is FYEKMQ (reference sequence). Here the CDR3 DNA reads TGTGCCAGCAGCTTAGGGGCGGGGGACTCCTACGAGCAGTACTTC. Protein: CASSLGAGDSYEQYF. Looking up the rest from reference TRBV13 and TRBJ2-7 gives the full variable domain: AAGVIQSPRHLIKEKRETATLKCYPIPRHDTVYWYQQGPGQDPQFLISFYEKMQSDKGSIPDRFSAQQFSDYHSELNMSSLELGDSALYFCASSLGAGDSYEQYFGPGTRLTVT.

This clonotype was counted only a few times. V usage is TRBV4-3 and J usage is TRBJ1-1; D remains unclear. The CDR3 is 16 residues long. Trimming shortened V by 4 bases and J by 3 bases, and 18 bases separated the two germline ends. In germline, CDR1 is LGHNA, CDR2 YSLEER. CDR3 region: CASSPLEGYGYTEAFF. The CDR3 DNA reads TGCGCCAGCAGCCCGTTAGAAGGGTATGGATACACTGAAGCTTTCTTT.

This clonotype was recorded at least ten times. The chain recombines TRBV20-1 with TRBJ1-2, with D unclear. The CDR3 has 12 residues. Trimming removed 3 bases at V and 3 bases at J, with 8 bases between. Germline CDR1 DFQATT, CDR2 SNEGSKA (reference sequence). DNA of the CDR3: TGCAGTGCTAGGATCGGGGACTATGGCTACACCTTC. This encodes CSARIGDYGYTF.

This clonotype was recorded a few times. This chain joins TRBV6-2 or TRBV6-3 and TRBJ2-1; TRBD2 agrees at 12 bases. This CDR3 has 16 residues. Germline loops: CDR1 MNHEY, CDR2 SVGEGT. V was pared by 7 bases and J by 2 bases, with 6 bases of the junction left unmatched. CDR3 amino acids: CASILGLAGTYNEQFF. DNA of the CDR3: TGTGCCAGCATACTCGGACTAGCGGGGACCTACAATGAGCAGTTCTTC.

The chain combines TRBV20-1 with TRBJ1-1; D is perhaps TRBD1 (5 bases). The CDR3 runs 14 residues. Trimming took 2 bases from V and 0 from J, leaving 10 bases between them. Germline V gives CDR1 DFQATT, CDR2 SNEGSKA (reference sequence). DNA for the CDR3: TGCAGTGCTAGATCGGACACTTTGAACACTGAAGCTTTCTTT. This codes for CSARSDTLNTEAFF.

This clonotype was recorded many times. V and J are TRBV5-1 and TRBJ1-1; 7 bases align to TRBD1. Germline V gene sequence: CDR1 SGHRS, CDR2 YFSETQ. The CDR3 length is 14 residues. V lost 4 bases to trimming and J lost 4 bases; unmatched junction nucleotides: 7. The CDR3 region is CASSPGGFGTEAFF. The CDR3 coding sequence is TGCGCCAGCAGCCCAGGGGGGTTCGGCACTGAAGCTTTCTTT.

Many counts were recorded for this clonotype. The chain uses TRBV9 and TRBJ2-1; the D gene could be TRBD1 or TRBD2 (6 bases each). V lost 8 bases and J lost 0, with 18 bases in between. CDR1 is SGDLS and CDR2 is YYNGEE in the germline V gene. The CDR3 has 16 amino acids. The CDR3 loop is CASTPPGASSYNEQFF. The CDR3 DNA sequence: TGTGCCAGTACTCCTCCGGGGGCCAGCTCCTACAATGAGCAGTTCTTC.

V usage is TRBV27 and J usage is TRBJ2-7; 7 positions agree with TRBD1. The CDR3 loop spans 13 amino acids. Germline loops: CDR1 MNHEY, CDR2 SMNVEV (reference sequence). V lost 4 bases and J lost 2; bases outside the gene matches: 2. This chain's CDR3 is CASSYRGPYEQYF. The CDR3 nucleotides are TGTGCCAGCAGTTACAGGGGCCCCTACGAGCAGTACTTC.

This clonotype turned up a few times. This chain uses TRBV6-5 with TRBJ2-3, with 7 bases fitting TRBD2. This CDR3 region has 14 residues. Germline V lookup: CDR1 MNHEY, CDR2 SVGAGI. V lost 5 bases, J lost 2 bases, and 4 bases stayed unmatched. The CDR3 protein is CASSRSGDTDTQYF. CDR3 DNA: TGTGCCAGCAGTAGGAGCGGGGACACAGATACGCAGTATTTT.

This clonotype has a count of ten or more. V usage is TRBV12-3 or TRBV12-4 and J usage is TRBJ1-1; possible D gene TRBD1, 5 bases. The CDR3 has 14 amino acids. V was cut by 6 bases and J by 1 base, with 12 bases left in between. CDR3 loop: CASRPSGRNTEAFF. The CDR3, as DNA: TGTGCCAGCAGACCCTCAGGGCGGAACACTGAAGCTTTCTTT.

The V call is TRBV7-2, the J call TRBJ2-7; 9 bases align to TRBD1. Germline loops: CDR1 SGHTA, CDR2 FQGNSA. After removal of 1 base from V and 10 bases from J, the junction contained 2 bases not matched to a gene. CDR3 length: 12 amino acids. This CDR3 reads CASSLGTGVQYF. DNA for the CDR3: TGTGCCAGCAGCTTAGGGACAGGGGTACAGTACTTC.

This clonotype was picked up many times. The chain uses TRBV30 and TRBJ1-1; possibly TRBD1 for D (6 bases). The ends were cut back, 5 bases at V and 5 bases at J, with 9 bases in the middle. The CDR3 has 11 amino acids. CDR1 and CDR2 from the germline V gene are GTSNPN and SVGIG (reference sequence). CDR3 DNA: TGTGCCTGGGGGAGGGGGACTGAAGCTTTCTTT. Amino acids: CAWGRGTEAFF. The full variable domain, its missing parts supplied by reference TRBV30 and TRBJ1-1, is SQTIHQWPATLVQPVGSPLSLECTVEGTSNPNLYWYRQAAGRGLQLLFYSVGIGQISSEVPQNLSASRPQDRQFILSSKKLLLSDSGFYLCAWGRGTEAFFGQGTRLTVV.

This clonotype was detected many times. This chain's CDR3 is CASTLDRSTDTQYF. CDR3 nucleotides: TGTGCCAGCACTTTAGACAGAAGCACAGATACGCAGTATTTT. The chain carries TRBV6-2 or TRBV6-3 and TRBJ2-3, with D tentatively TRBD1 (5 bases). This CDR3 contains 14 residues. From germline, CDR1 is MNHEY and CDR2 SVGEGT. Deletions cut 7 bases from V and 0 bases from J, with 11 bases between.

This chain connects TRBV3-1 to TRBJ1-6, with 8 nucleotides matching TRBD1. V shed 5 bases, J shed 7 bases, and the junction held 4 bases outside the gene matches. Germline CDR1 LGHDT, CDR2 YNNKEL (reference sequence). CDR3 length: 14 residues. In DNA, the CDR3 is TGTGCCAGCAGCGCCGGGACAGGAAATTCACCCCTCCACTTT. Translating gives CASSAGTGNSPLHF. The whole variable domain, filled in from reference TRBV3-1 and TRBJ1-6, reads DTAVSQTPKYLVTQMGNDKSIKCEQNLGHDTMYWYKQDSKKFLKIMFSYNNKELIINETVPNRFSPKSPDKAHLNLHINSLELGDSAVYFCASSAGTGNSPLHFGNGTRLTVT.

This clonotype was observed at least ten times. This rearrangement joins TRBV12-3 or TRBV12-4 to TRBJ1-1; D ambiguous. The germline V and J ends were trimmed by 2 bases and 3 bases, with 7 bases remaining between them. This CDR3 is built from 13 residues. CDR3 nucleotides: TGTGCCAGCAGTTTATCGCGGTACACTGAAGCTTTCTTT. This translates into CASSLSRYTEAFF.

The V and J genes are TRBV20-1 and TRBJ1-1; TRBD1 might be the D (5 bases). CDR1 is DFQATT and CDR2 is SNEGSKA in the germline V gene (reference sequence). CDR3 length equals 13 residues. The V end lost 3 bases, the J end lost 4 bases, and 12 bases lay between the germline ends. The CDR3 DNA reads as TGCAGTGCTAGTCCTCCAGGGACCACTGAAGCTTTCTTT. Protein sequence: CSASPPGTTEAFF.

In this sample, this clonotype turned up many times. J is TRBJ2-7 and V is TRBV7-2; TRBD2 is a possible D gene (7 bases). Germline V lookup: CDR1 SGHTA, CDR2 FQGNSA. This CDR3 spans 14 amino acids. Trimming stripped 1 base from V and 7 bases from J, with 14 bases between. As DNA, the CDR3 is TGTGCCAGCAGCTTAGGGGCGGGGGCAAGGGAGCAGTACTTC. As protein: CASSLGAGAREQYF.

The CDR3, as DNA: TGTGCCGGCAACTTTGGACAGGGTCGAGAGGAGACCCAGTACTTC. It yields the protein CAGNFGQGREETQYF. The chain links TRBV12-3 or TRBV12-4 to TRBJ2-5, with 8 positions matching TRBD1. The CDR3 is 15 amino acids. V dropped 11 bases and J dropped 5; count of bases not matched to a gene: 16.

At least ten counts were recorded for this clonotype. The V gene is TRBV6-5, the J gene TRBJ2-3, with D possibly TRBD2 on 5 matching bases. V was pared by 2 bases and J by 1 base, with 10 bases between. Germline V lookup: CDR1 MNHEY, CDR2 SVGAGI. The CDR3 has 15 amino acids. The CDR3 coding sequence is TGTGCCAGCAGTTACGGGCTAGCTGGCACAGATACGCAGTATTTT. It encodes CASSYGLAGTDTQYF.

This clonotype was recorded at least ten times. V gene TRBV21-1 combines with J gene TRBJ1-4; the table's D call, TRBD1, was not checked against the DNA. TRBV21-1 is annotated as a pseudogene. This CDR3 spans 17 amino acids. DNA for the CDR3: TGTGCCAGCAGCTTCCGGGGGATGGACAGACCTAATGAAAAACTGTTTTTT. As protein: CASSFRGMDRPNEKLFF.